This T cell receptor beta chain is drawn from a study of T cell responses to AZD1222 COVID-19 vaccine. The germline V and J ends were trimmed by 0 bases and 5 bases, with 7 bases remaining between them. The CDR3 has 13 amino acids. Details on this clone: Its cognate antigen is unknown.

Profiled with immunoSEQ multiplex PCR; TCRdb holds only in-frame clones, not every one. The sample yields 100,000 to 150,000 clones, roughly 91% seen once. The study's findings and limits: Two doses of AZD1222 preceded a rise in Spike-specific TCR breadth and depth. Sampling captured repertoires only after the peak T cell response.

The sequence was collected from an adult in good health. This material consisted of peripheral blood, taken on day 0 of MenACWY control vaccination. This chain uses TRBV12-3 or TRBV12-4 with TRBJ1-2; D unresolved. The CDR3 protein is CASSLAFGYGYTF. DNA for the CDR3: TGTGCCAGCAGTTTAGCCTTCGGGTATGGCTACACCTTC.